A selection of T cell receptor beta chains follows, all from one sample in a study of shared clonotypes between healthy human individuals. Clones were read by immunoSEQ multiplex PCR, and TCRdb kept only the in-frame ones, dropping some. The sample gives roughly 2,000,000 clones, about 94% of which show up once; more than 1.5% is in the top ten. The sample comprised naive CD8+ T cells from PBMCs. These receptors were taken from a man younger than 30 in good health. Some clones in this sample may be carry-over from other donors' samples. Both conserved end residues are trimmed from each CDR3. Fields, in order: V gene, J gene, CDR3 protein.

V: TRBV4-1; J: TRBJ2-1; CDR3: ASSQHPGQGDNEQF
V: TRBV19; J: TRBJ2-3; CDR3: ASAAGLFTDTQY
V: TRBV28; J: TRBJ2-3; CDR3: ASTLLAGIGDTQY
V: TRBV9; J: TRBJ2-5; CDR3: ASSARLGIAEQETQY
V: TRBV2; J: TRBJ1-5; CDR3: ASSQGVGNQPQH
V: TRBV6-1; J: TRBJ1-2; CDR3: ASSDLGDGYT
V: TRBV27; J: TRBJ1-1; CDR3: ASSTNTEAF
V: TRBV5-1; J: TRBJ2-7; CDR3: ASSLVGTSYEQY
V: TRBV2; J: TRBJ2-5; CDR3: ASRALGEETQY
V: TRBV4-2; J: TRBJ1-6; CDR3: ASSQDTGSSYNSPLH
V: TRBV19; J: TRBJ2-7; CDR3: ASTPGQGLHEQY
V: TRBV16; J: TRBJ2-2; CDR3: ASSPPRRNTGELF
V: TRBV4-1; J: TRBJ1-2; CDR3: ASSQVQVITAASYGYT
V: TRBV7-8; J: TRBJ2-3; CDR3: ASSPQDRVSDTQY
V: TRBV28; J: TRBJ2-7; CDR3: ASTETSGSYEQY
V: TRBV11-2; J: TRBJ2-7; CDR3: ASSHSPRPRQGYEQY
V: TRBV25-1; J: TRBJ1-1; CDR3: ASSAYLGVAF
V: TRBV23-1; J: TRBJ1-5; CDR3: ASSRQISGQPQH
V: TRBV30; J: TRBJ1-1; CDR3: AWRARTEAF
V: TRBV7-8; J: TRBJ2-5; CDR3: ASSTQEWAGAHEETQY
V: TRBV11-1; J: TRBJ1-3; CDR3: ASRETTLSGNTIY
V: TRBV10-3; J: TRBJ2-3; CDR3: AISELRGLVADTQY
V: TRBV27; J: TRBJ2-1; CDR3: ASSPLGLAGGDEQF
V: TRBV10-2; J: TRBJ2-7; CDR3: ASSKRWDGYEQY
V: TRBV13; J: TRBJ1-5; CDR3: ASSLRGRNQPQH
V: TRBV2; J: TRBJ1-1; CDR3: ASSADRMNTEAF
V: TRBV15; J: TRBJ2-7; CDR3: ATRDRSSYEQY
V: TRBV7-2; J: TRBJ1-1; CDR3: ASSLGQGVGRITEAF
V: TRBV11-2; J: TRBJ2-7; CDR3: ASSSISGRDEQY
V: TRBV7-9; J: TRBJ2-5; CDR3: ASSQGGTRSETQY
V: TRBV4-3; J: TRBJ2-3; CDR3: ASSQWMGTLADTQY
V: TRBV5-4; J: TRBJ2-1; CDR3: ASSLRGGDEQF
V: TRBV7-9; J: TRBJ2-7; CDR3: ASSLGVNEQY
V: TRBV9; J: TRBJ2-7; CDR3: ASSLYRDSSYEQY
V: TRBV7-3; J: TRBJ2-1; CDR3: ASSFTAGNSYNEQF
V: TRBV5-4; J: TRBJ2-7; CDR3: ASSWGASGYEQY
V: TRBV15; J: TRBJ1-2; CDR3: ATSRDHQAAQKFGYT
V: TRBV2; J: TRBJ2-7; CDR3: ASSTTGAYEQY
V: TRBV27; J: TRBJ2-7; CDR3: ASRGRGGYEQY
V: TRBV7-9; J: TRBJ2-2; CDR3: ASSLTRGNTGELF